This T cell receptor (beta chain) was sequenced in a study of blood T cell repertoires in COVID-19. Overall study: Samples taken during acute and convalescent COVID-19 were collected in the United States, Italy and Spain.

CDR3 length equals 19 residues. V was shortened by 0 bases and J by 0 bases, with 17 bases between the two germline ends. Germline V CDR1 and CDR2: SGHAT, FQNNGV. Participant age was about 18 to 89 years, and participants resided in about two dozen US areas. Each participant's cohort was designated according to participant-reported clinical history. The data were produced by immunoSEQ multiplex PCR, yet TCRdb's version contains in-frame clones alone and is incomplete. In the table there are around 320,000 clones, about 90% of which are singletons. This chain uses TRBV11-2 with TRBJ1-4; weak D call: TRBD1 (5 bases). The sample taken for sequencing was PBMCs or T cells enriched from blood (not recorded which). The TCR comes from a woman under 30 with acute COVID-19. Here the CDR3 reads CASSLESGGYPSTNEKLFF. The DNA for the CDR3 is TGTGCCAGCAGCTTAGAATCGGGGGGATACCCCTCAACTAATGAAAAACTGTTTTTT. Drawing the rest from reference TRBV11-2 and TRBJ1-4, the complete variable domain is EAGVAQSPRYKIIEKRQSVAFWCNPISGHATLYWYQQILGQGPKLLIQFQNNGVVDDSQLPKDRFSAERLKGVDSTLKIQPAKLEDSAVYLCASSLESGGYPSTNEKLFFGSGTQLSVL.